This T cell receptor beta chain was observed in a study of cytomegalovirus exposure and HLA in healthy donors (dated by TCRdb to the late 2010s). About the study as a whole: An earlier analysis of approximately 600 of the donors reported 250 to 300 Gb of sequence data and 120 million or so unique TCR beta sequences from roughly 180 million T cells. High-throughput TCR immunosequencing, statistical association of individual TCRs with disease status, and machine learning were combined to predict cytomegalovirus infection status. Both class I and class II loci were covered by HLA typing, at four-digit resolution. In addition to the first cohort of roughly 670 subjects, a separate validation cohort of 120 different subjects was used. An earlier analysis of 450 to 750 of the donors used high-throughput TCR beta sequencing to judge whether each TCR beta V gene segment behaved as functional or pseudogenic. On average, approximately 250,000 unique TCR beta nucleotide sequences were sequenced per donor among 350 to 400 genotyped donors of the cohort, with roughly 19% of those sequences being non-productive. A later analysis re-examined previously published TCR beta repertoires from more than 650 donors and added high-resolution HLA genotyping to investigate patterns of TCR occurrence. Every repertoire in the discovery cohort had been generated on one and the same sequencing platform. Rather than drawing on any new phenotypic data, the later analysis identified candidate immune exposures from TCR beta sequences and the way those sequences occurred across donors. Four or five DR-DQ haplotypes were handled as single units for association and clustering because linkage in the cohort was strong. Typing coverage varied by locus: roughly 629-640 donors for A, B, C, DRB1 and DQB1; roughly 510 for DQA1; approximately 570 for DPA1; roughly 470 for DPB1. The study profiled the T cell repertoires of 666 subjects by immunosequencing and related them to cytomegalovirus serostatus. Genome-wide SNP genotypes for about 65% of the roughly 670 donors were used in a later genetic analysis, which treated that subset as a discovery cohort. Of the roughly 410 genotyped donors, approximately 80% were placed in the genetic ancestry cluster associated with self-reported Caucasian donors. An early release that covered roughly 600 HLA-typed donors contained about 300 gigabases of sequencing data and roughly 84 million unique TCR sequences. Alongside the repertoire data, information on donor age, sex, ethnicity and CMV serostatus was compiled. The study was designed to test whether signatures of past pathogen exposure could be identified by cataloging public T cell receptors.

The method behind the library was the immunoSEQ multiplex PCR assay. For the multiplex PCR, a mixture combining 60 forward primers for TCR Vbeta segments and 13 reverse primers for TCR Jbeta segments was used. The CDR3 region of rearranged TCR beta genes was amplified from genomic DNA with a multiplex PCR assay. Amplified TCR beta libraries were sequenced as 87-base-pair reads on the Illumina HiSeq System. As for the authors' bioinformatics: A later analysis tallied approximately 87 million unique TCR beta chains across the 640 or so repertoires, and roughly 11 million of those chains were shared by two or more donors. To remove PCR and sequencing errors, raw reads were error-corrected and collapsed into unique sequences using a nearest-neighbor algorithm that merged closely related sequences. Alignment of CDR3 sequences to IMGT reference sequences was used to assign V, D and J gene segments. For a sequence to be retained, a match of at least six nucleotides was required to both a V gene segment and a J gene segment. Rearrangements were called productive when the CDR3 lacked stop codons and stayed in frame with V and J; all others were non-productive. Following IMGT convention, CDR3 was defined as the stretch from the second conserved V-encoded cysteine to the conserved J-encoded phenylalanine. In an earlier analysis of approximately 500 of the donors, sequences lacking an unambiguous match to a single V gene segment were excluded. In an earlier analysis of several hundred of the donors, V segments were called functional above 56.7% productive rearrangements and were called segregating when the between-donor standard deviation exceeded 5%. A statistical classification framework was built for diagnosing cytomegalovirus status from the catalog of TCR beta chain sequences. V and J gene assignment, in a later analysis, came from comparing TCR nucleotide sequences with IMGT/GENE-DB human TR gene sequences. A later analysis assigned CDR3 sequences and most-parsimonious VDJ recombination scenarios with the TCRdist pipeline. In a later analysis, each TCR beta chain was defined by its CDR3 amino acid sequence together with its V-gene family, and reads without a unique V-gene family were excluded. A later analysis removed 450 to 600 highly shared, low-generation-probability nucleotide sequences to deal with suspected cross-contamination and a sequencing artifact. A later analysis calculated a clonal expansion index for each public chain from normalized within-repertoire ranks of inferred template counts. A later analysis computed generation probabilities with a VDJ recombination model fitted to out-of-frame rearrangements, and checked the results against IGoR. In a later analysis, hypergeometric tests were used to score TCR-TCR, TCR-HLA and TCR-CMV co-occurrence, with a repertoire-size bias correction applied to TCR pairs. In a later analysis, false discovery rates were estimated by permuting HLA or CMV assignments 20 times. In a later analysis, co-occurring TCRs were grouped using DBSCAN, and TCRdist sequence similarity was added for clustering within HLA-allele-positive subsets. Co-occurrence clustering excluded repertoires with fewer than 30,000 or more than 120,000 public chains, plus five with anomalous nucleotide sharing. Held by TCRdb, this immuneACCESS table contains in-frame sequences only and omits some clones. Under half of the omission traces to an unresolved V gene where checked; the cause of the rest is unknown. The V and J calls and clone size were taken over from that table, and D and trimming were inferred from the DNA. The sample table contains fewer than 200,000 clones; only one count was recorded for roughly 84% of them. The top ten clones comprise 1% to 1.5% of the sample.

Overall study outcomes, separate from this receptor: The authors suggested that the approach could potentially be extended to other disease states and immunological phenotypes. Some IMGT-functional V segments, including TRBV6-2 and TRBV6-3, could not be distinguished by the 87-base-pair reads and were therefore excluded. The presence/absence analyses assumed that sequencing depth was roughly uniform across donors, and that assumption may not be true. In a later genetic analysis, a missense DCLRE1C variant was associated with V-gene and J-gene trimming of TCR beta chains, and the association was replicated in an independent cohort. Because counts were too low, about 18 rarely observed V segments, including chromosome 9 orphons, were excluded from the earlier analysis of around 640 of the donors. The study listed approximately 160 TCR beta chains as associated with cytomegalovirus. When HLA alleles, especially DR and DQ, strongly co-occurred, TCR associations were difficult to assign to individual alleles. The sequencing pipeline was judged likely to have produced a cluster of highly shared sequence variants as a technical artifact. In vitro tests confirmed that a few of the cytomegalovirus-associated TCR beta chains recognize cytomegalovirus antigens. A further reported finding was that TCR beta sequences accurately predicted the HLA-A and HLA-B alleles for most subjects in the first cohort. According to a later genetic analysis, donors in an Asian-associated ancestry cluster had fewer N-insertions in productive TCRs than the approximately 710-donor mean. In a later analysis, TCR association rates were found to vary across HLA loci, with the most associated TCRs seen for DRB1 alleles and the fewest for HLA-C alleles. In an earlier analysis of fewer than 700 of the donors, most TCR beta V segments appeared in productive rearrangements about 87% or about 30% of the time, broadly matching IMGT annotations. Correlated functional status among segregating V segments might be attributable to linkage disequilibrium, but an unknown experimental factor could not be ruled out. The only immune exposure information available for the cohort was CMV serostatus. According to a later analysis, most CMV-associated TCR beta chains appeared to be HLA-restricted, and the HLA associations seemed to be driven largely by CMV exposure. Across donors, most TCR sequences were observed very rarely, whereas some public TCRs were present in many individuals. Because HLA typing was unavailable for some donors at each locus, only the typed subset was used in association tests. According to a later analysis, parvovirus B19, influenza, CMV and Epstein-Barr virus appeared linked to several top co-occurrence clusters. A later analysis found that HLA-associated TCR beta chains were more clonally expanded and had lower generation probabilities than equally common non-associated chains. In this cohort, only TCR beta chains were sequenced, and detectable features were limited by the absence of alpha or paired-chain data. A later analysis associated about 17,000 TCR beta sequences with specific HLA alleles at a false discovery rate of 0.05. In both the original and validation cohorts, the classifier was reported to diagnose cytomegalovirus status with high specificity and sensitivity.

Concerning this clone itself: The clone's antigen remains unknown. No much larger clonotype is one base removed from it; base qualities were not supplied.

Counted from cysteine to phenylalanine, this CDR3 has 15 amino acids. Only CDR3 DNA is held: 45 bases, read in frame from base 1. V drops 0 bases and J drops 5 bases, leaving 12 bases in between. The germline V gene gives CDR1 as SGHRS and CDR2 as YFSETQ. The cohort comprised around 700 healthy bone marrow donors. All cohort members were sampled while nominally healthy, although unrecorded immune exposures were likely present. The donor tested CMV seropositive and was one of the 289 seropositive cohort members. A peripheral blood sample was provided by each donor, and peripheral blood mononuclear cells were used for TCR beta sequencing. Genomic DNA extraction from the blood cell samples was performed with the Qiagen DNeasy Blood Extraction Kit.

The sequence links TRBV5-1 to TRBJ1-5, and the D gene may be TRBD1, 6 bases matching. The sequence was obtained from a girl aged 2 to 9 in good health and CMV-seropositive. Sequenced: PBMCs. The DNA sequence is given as TGCGCCAGCAGCTTGGGGGGACACTCTCATCAGCCCCAGCATTTT. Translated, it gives CASSLGGHSHQPQHF. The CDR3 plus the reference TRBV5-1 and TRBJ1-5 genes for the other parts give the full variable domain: KAGVTQTPRYLIKTRGQQVTLSCSPISGHRSVSWYQQTPGQGLQFLFEYFSETQRNKGNFPGRFSGRQFSNSRSEMNVSTLELGDSALYLCASSLGGHSHQPQHFGDGTRLSIL.